The clone carrying this T cell receptor beta chain has a single count. Per the original methods: For nucleated cells, counts were estimated from reference gene primer amplification. Sequencing was performed with immunoSEQ multiplex PCR; in TCRdb, only in-frame clones are kept and a portion is missing. D and trimming come from the DNA, and the V and J calls and clone size come from that table. Here the sample spans some 210,000 clones, roughly 78% being singletons. The sample belongs to a study of blood T cell repertoires in COVID-19. At the level of the study: From the United States, Italy and Spain came samples of acute and convalescent COVID-19. Sources were T cells, B-cell-depleted T cells, or PBMCs; the material itself was cDNA or gDNA.

Material: peripheral blood. The receptor's source is a woman aged 35 to 49 with acute or convalescent COVID-19.

The CDR3 DNA reads as TGTGCCTGGAGGGGGCTAGCGAACTATGGCTACACCTTC. It is translated as CAWRGLANYGYTF. This sequence joins TRBV30 and TRBJ1-2; a weak D match, TRBD1 (5 bases). The CDR3 is made up of 13 amino acids. V lost 3 bases and J lost 2, with 10 bases in between. CDR1 is GTSNPN, CDR2 SVGIG, per germline (reference sequence).